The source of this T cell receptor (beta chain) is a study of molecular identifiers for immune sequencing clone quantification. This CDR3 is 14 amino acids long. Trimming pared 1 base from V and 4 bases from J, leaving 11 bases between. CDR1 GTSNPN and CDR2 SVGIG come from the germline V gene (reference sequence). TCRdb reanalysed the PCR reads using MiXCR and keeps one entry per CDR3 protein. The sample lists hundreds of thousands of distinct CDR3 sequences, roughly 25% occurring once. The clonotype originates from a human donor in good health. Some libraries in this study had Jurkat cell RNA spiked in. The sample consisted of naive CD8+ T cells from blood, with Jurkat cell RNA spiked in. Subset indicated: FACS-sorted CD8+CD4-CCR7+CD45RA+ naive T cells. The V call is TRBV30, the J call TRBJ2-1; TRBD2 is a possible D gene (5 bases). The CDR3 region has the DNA TGTGCCTGGAGTGGTGTTGGAGGTTACAATGAGCAGTTCTTC. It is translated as CAWSGVGGYNEQFF.